This T cell receptor (beta chain) was identified in a study of cytomegalovirus exposure and HLA in healthy donors. Points from the study as a whole: Beyond CMV serostatus, there was no information to go on about immune exposure. Presence/absence comparisons presumed near-even sequencing depth among donors. Later analysis placed DRB1 highest and HLA-C lowest in TCR association rates, which differed by HLA locus.

V lost 2 bases, J lost 3 bases, and 7 bases stayed unmatched. The CDR3 loop spans 15 amino acids. The V gene's germline CDR1 is MNHEY and CDR2 SVGAGI. Researchers ran the PCR with 60 Vbeta and 13 Jbeta primers. The table came from immunoSEQ multiplex PCR; TCRdb's copy has only in-frame clones and leaves some out. Of 60,000 to 75,000 clones listed, 65% to 90% are singletons. Remarks on this clone: Its specificity is unknown.

Source material: PBMCs. The TCR sequence derives from a female donor in good health and CMV-seronegative. J is TRBJ2-7 and V is TRBV6-5; 7 bases line up with TRBD2. As DNA, the CDR3 is TGTGCCAGCAGTTACCGATCTAGCGGTCTCTACGAGCAGTACTTC. It is translated as CASSYRSSGLYEQYF.